What follows describes a single T cell receptor (beta chain). The antigen it binds to is not known. Per-base quality was not reported, and no clone a single base away is much larger than it. The library was generated by the immunoSEQ multiplex PCR assay. The study's own analysis went as follows. A statistical classification framework was built to diagnose cytomegalovirus status from the catalog of TCR beta chain sequences. TCRdb stores this immuneACCESS table with in-frame sequences only. Part of the clones is absent; in the studies checked, under half of the shortfall reflects unresolved V genes, and no reason is known for the rest. The DNA was the basis for D and trimming; V, J and clone size are from that table. The sample includes around 150,000 clones, with 80% to 90% observed a single time. The ten largest clonotypes hold 5.7% of the sample. The data were taken from a study of cytomegalovirus exposure and HLA in healthy donors (dated by TCRdb to about 2017). Turning to the overall study: The 666 repertoires of the first cohort and the roughly 120 validation repertoires were produced on the same platform, according to a later analysis. In addition to the first cohort of roughly 670 subjects, a separate validation cohort of 120 different subjects was used. The study aimed to test whether cataloging public T cell receptors could reveal signatures of past pathogen exposure. To predict cytomegalovirus infection status, the study brought together high-throughput TCR immunosequencing, statistical association of individual TCRs with disease status, and machine learning.

What the work shows at the level of the full study, not this receptor alone: A few of the identified cytomegalovirus-associated TCR beta chains were confirmed in vitro to be specific for cytomegalovirus antigens. The classifier was reported to diagnose cytomegalovirus status with high specificity and sensitivity in both the original cohort and the validation cohort. Of the cluster scores, around 95% were above 0 in a later analysis, which found that TCRs clustered in the first cohort also tended to co-occur in the 120 or so validation repertoires. According to the authors, the approach could potentially be generalized to other disease states and immunological phenotypes. A later analysis lacked HLA typing for the validation cohort, so it scored co-occurrence in that cohort across all 120 or so repertoires. Most TCR sequences were seen in very few donors, while some public TCRs were found in many individuals. A total of 150 or so TCR beta chains were listed by the study as associated with cytomegalovirus.

The donors belonged to the validation cohort of over a hundred subjects, which was separate from the roughly 700-subject first cohort. V is cut by 5 bases and J by 4 bases, and the space between the germline ends is 15 bases. Based on the germline V gene, the CDR1 and CDR2 sequences are SGHTA and FQGNSA. The cysteine opens and the phenylalanine closes a CDR3 of 14 amino acids. This entry keeps only the CDR3 DNA: 42 bases, framed from base 1. The rearranged chain carries TRBV7-2 and TRBJ2-7; the D gene is perhaps TRBD1, from 5 matching bases. The material sequenced was PBMCs. The receptor comes from a woman younger than 45 in good health and CMV-seronegative. At the DNA level, the sequence is TGTGCCAGCAGCCCGCGACAGTCCTCGTACGAGCAGTACTTC. This gives the protein CASSPRQSSYEQYF.